This TCR beta chain was documented in a study of blood T cell repertoires in COVID-19. Study overall: Donors in the United States, Italy and Spain gave samples during acute or convalescent COVID-19. The cDNA or gDNA used as material had been derived from T cells, B-cell-depleted T cells, or PBMCs.

Germline assignment: CDR1 MDHEN and CDR2 SYDVKM. The V gene end was trimmed by 5 bases and the J gene end by 0 bases; junction bases not matched to a gene: 5. The CDR3 totals 17 residues. Original data processing: Reference gene primer amplification in the assay estimated nucleated cell counts. The data were produced by immunoSEQ multiplex PCR, yet TCRdb's version contains in-frame clones alone and is incomplete. The V and J calls and the clone size are those of that table, but D and trimming were determined from the DNA. The sample has under 200,000 clones; around 83% are singletons. This clone was seen only once.

Input material: peripheral blood. The source of this sequence is a woman of 80 years or more in a cohort sampled during active or convalescent COVID-19. The chain has TRBV28 and TRBJ2-1; 12 nucleotides match TRBD2. CDR3 coding DNA: TGTGCCAGCAGTCTGCTAGCGGGGGGGCCCTCCTACAATGAGCAGTTCTTC. Translated, it gives CASSLLAGGPSYNEQFF.